A single sample is the source of the 27 T cell receptor beta chains below, sequenced in a study of a mutant IDH1 vaccine in newly diagnosed glioma. The time point: week 47, end of study. Vaccine doses each comprised 300 ug of mutant IDH1 20-mer peptide, with topical imiquimod. Using immunoSEQ multiplex PCR, the repertoire was profiled, and TCRdb retains in-frame clones only, with some absent. The data contain almost 95,000 clones, under 90% of them singletons. Their antigen targets remain unknown. The sequences come from PBMCs, collected from a glioma patient whose treatment included an IDH1 peptide vaccine. Every receptor here comes from a woman aged 45 to 65 with glioma.

J is TRBJ2-7 and V is TRBV4-1, with a possible D match to TRBD1 (5 bases). The CDR3 runs to 15 residues. Deletions cut 2 bases from V and 2 bases from J, with 13 bases between. Germline CDR1 is MGHRA and CDR2 is YSYEKL. CDR3 DNA: TGCGCCAGCAGCCAACCGTACAGGAAGCCCTACGAGCAGTACTTC. This sequence encodes CASSQPYRKPYEQYF.

The chain links TRBV28 to TRBJ1-5; no clear D. Germline CDR1 MDHEN, CDR2 SYDVKM. Trimming cost V 7 bases and J 0 bases, with 10 bases left between them. The CDR3 is 14 amino acids. The CDR3 here is CASTPAVSNQPQHF. Written as DNA, the CDR3 is TGTGCCAGCACCCCGGCAGTTAGCAATCAGCCCCAGCATTTT.

This sequence joins TRBV11-2 and TRBJ1-1; 7 bases are a match to TRBD1. CDR1 and CDR2 from the germline V gene are SGHAT and FQNNGV. Unmatched junction bases numbered 6, after V lost 5 bases and J lost 0 bases. The CDR3 loop spans 15 amino acids. CDR3 amino acids: CASSARQGLNTEAFF. As DNA, the CDR3 is TGTGCCAGCAGCGCTAGACAGGGCTTGAACACTGAAGCTTTCTTT.

The J gene is TRBJ2-7, the V gene TRBV7-3, with 9 positions matching TRBD1. The germline V gene has CDR1 SGHTA and CDR2 FQGTGA. Losses at the gene ends were 5 bases for V and 0 bases for J; bases not matched to a gene: 2. The CDR3 is 14 residues long. The CDR3 DNA reads TGTGCCAGCAGCGACAGGGGGGACTCCTACGAGCAGTACTTC. It yields the protein CASSDRGDSYEQYF. The full variable domain, rest sourced from reference TRBV7-3 and TRBJ2-7, is GAGVSQTPSNKVTEKGKYVELRCDPISGHTALYWYRQSLGQGPEFLIYFQGTGAADDSGLPNDRFFAVRPEGSVSTLKIQRTERGDSAVYLCASSDRGDSYEQYFGPGTRLTVT.

The chain recombines TRBV5-1 with TRBJ2-7; D is perhaps TRBD1 (5 bases). The germline V gene encodes CDR1 SGHRS and CDR2 YFSETQ. The CDR3 has 12 residues. V was clipped by 5 bases and J by 3 bases, with 9 bases between them. DNA of the CDR3: TGCGCCAGCAGGACAGAAGGCTACGAGCAGTACTTC. This codes for CASRTEGYEQYF.

The gene calls are TRBV19 and TRBJ2-2; D is unclear. V lost 2 bases and J lost 5, with 12 bases in between. CDR3 size: 15 residues. CDR1 is LNHDA and CDR2 is SQIVND in the germline V gene (reference sequence). The CDR3 DNA is TGTGCCAGTAGTATATATTTCGAGTCGACCGGGGAGCTGTTTTTT. This gives the protein CASSIYFESTGELFF.

The chain carries TRBV2 and TRBJ2-6; D gene unclear. CDR3 size: 15 residues. V was shortened by 4 bases and J by 0 bases, with 7 bases between the two germline ends. CDR1 is SNHLY, CDR2 FYNNEI, per germline. CDR3 sequence (DNA): TGTGCCAGCAGTGTTTCAGGCTCTGGGGCCAACGTCCTGACTTTC. This encodes CASSVSGSGANVLTF.

The chain has TRBV18 and TRBJ2-7; 9 nucleotides match TRBD2. The CDR3 spans 17 residues. J was trimmed by 0 bases and V by 0 bases; bases with no gene match: 6. In germline, CDR1 is KGHSH, CDR2 LQKENI. In DNA form, the CDR3 reads TGTGCCAGCTCACCACCGTTGACTAGCGGATACTCCTACGAGCAGTACTTC. This sequence encodes CASSPPLTSGYSYEQYF.

The chain joins TRBV15 to TRBJ2-7; D is unresolved. This CDR3 spans 14 amino acids. Germline V gene sequence: CDR1 LNHNV, CDR2 YYDKDF (reference sequence). Between the trimmed V and J ends, which lost 4 bases and 0 bases, there was a span of 10 bases. The CDR3 coding sequence is TGTGCCACCAGCAACTCGGTCCCCTCCTACGAGCAGTACTTC. Translated, it gives CATSNSVPSYEQYF.

V is TRBV28 and J is TRBJ1-2; no definite D call. The germline V and J ends were trimmed by 5 bases and 3 bases, with 10 bases remaining between them. The CDR3 spans 13 residues. CDR1 MDHEN and CDR2 SYDVKM come from the germline V gene. This CDR3 reads CASSITNYYGYTF. The CDR3 DNA reads as TGTGCCAGCAGTATAACTAATTACTATGGCTACACCTTC.

The genes are TRBV6-5 and TRBJ2-2, with 8 bases lining up with TRBD2. The CDR3 consists of 14 residues. Trimming cost V 9 bases and J 4 bases; bases outside gene matches: 7. Germline loops: CDR1 MNHEY, CDR2 SVGAGI. Here the CDR3 reads CARGLGYGTGELFF. CDR3 sequence (DNA): TGTGCCAGGGGACTAGGCTACGGCACCGGGGAGCTGTTTTTT.

The chain couples TRBV19 to TRBJ2-2; TRBD2 matches 10 bases. Per germline, CDR1 LNHDA and CDR2 SQIVND (reference sequence). V was pared by 3 bases and J by 5 bases, with 3 bases of the junction left unmatched. The CDR3 is made up of 15 amino acids. Written as DNA, the CDR3 is TGTGCCAGTAGTATCGCAGCGGGAGGGACCGGGGAGCTGTTTTTT. Residues: CASSIAAGGTGELFF. Together with reference TRBV19 and TRBJ2-2, the CDR3 gives the full variable domain: DGGITQSPKYLFRKEGQNVTLSCEQNLNHDAMYWYRQDPGQGLRLIYYSQIVNDFQKGDIAEGYSVSREKKESFPLTVTSAQKNPTAFYLCASSIAAGGTGELFFGEGSRLTVL.

The rearrangement uses TRBV18 and TRBJ2-7; D not resolved. The CDR3 is 13 residues long. The germline gives CDR1 KGHSH, CDR2 LQKENI. Trimming cost V 3 bases and J 2 bases, with 8 bases left between them. The CDR3 coding sequence is TGTGCCAGCTCACCTCCGAATACCTACGAGCAGTACTTC. Encoded protein: CASSPPNTYEQYF. The entire variable domain, with the rest obtained from reference TRBV18 and TRBJ2-7, is as follows: NAGVMQNPRHLVRRRGQEARLRCSPMKGHSHVYWYRQLPEEGLKFMVYLQKENIIDESGMPKERFSAEFPKEGPSILRIQQVVRGDSAAYFCASSPPNTYEQYFGPGTRLTVT.

J is TRBJ2-1 and V is TRBV19; D call uncertain. The V end was cut by 0 bases, the J end by 1 base, with 4 bases between. Germline CDR1 LNHDA, CDR2 SQIVND (reference sequence). The CDR3 is 14 residues long. CDR3 residues: CASSIDGSYNEQFF. The CDR3 nucleotides read TGTGCCAGTAGTATAGACGGGTCCTACAATGAGCAGTTCTTC.

The CDR3 is CASNGGGAGETQYF. The CDR3 coding sequence is TGTGCCAGCAATGGTGGGGGTGCAGGAGAGACCCAGTACTTC. J is TRBJ2-5 and V is TRBV14; the D call may be TRBD1 or TRBD2 (5 bases each). Germline V gives CDR1 SGHDN, CDR2 FVKESK. V shed 7 bases and J shed 4 bases, with 16 bases lying between them. CDR3 size: 14 residues.

In this sample, this clone turned up a few times. This chain uses TRBV28 with TRBJ1-5; no reliable D call. This CDR3 comprises 12 residues. With 2 bases removed from V and 12 bases from J, the gap between germline ends came to 11 bases. Germline V gene lookup returns CDR1 MDHEN and CDR2 SYDVKM. CDR3: CASSLNTLNQHF. The CDR3, as DNA: TGTGCCAGCAGTTTAAACACGTTAAACCAGCATTTT.

The chain employs TRBV6-1 and TRBJ2-7; 8 bases line up with TRBD1. This CDR3 contains 14 residues. Germline V lookup: CDR1 MNHNS, CDR2 SASEGT. Trimming took 7 bases from V and 7 from J; bases not matched to a gene: 12. Written as DNA, the CDR3 is TGTGCCAGCAACACCGGGACAGGCGTAGGGGAGCAGTACTTC. Protein sequence: CASNTGTGVGEQYF.

The rearrangement joins TRBV4-1 to TRBJ2-6, with a weak D call TRBD1 (6 bases). Germline V lookup: CDR1 MGHRA, CDR2 YSYEKL. Trimming removed 4 bases from V and 2 bases from J, with 18 bases in between. The CDR3 consists of 18 residues. CDR3 amino acids: CASSRLVDSSPGANVLTF. Here the CDR3 DNA reads TGCGCCAGCAGCCGCCTGGTGGACAGCTCTCCTGGGGCCAACGTCCTGACTTTC.

The chain joins TRBV5-1 to TRBJ1-2; D is perhaps TRBD1 (5 bases). The germline CDR1 and CDR2 sequences are SGHRS and YFSETQ. This CDR3 spans 15 amino acids. V shed 4 bases and J shed 5 bases, with 18 bases lying between them. The CDR3 here is CASSPTGGGSYGYTF. The CDR3 DNA follows: TGCGCCAGCAGCCCCACGGGGGGGGGTTCTTATGGCTACACCTTC.

V usage is TRBV27 and J usage is TRBJ1-1; D may be TRBD1 (5 bases). Germline V CDR1 and CDR2: MNHEY, SMNVEV (reference sequence). The CDR3 runs 14 residues. Trimming cost V 5 bases and J 1 base, with 11 bases left between them. CDR3 DNA: TGTGCCAGCAGTGGGGCAGGGCAGAACACTGAAGCTTTCTTT. Residues: CASSGAGQNTEAFF.

The J gene is TRBJ2-1, the V gene TRBV10-1; TRBD2 matches at 9 bases. After removal of 3 bases from V and 3 bases from J, the junction contained 9 bases not matched to a gene. The CDR3 totals 17 residues. In germline, CDR1 is WNHNN, CDR2 SYGVQD (reference sequence). CDR3 nucleotide sequence: TGCGCCAGCAGTGATTTTGGACTAGCGTTGAGCTACAATGAGCAGTTCTTC. This encodes CASSDFGLALSYNEQFF.

The V call is TRBV2, the J call TRBJ1-1; D call uncertain. CDR1 is SNHLY, CDR2 FYNNEI, per germline. Between the trimmed V and J ends, which lost 7 bases and 1 base, there was a span of 10 bases. The CDR3 consists of 13 residues. The CDR3 DNA sequence: TGTGCCAGCAAGGCCCTGGGGAACACTGAAGCTTTCTTT. It encodes CASKALGNTEAFF. Based on the CDR3 plus reference TRBV2 and TRBJ1-1, the full variable domain is EPEVTQTPSHQVTQMGQEVILRCVPISNHLYFYWYRQILGQKVEFLVSFYNNEISEKSEIFDDQFSVERPDGSNFTLKIRSTKLEDSAMYFCASKALGNTEAFFGQGTRLTVV.

The CDR3 nucleotides are TGTGCCAGCAGAGGGGCGGGATGGGACGAGCAGTACTTC. Translating gives CASRGAGWDEQYF. J is TRBJ2-7 and V is TRBV6-1; tentative D call: TRBD2 (6 bases). There are 13 residues in the CDR3. Germline values: CDR1 MNHNS, CDR2 SASEGT. Trimming removed 6 bases at V and 5 bases at J, with 14 bases between.

This rearrangement joins TRBV6-6 to TRBJ1-1, with a weak D call TRBD1 (5 bases). The ends were cut back, 0 bases at V and 11 bases at J, with 19 bases in the middle. Germline V CDR1 and CDR2: MNHNY, SVGAGI (reference sequence). This CDR3 region has 15 residues. The CDR3 protein is CASSYSNLGGSAAFF. Here the CDR3 DNA reads TGTGCCAGCAGTTACTCGAATCTGGGGGGGTCGGCGGCTTTCTTT.

The CDR3 region is CAWSLGVRSPLHF. The CDR3 DNA is TGTGCCTGGAGTTTGGGAGTTCGTTCACCCCTCCACTTT. This chain uses TRBV30 with TRBJ1-6; D is uncertain. V dropped 2 bases and J dropped 9 bases, with 11 bases sitting between them. This CDR3 comprises 13 residues. Germline V gene data show CDR1 as GTSNPN and CDR2 as SVGIG (reference sequence).

The chain employs TRBV6-5 and TRBJ1-4; TRBD1 aligns across 9 bases. The CDR3 totals 15 residues. Germline V gene lookup returns CDR1 MNHEY and CDR2 SVGAGI. V dropped 5 bases and J dropped 6; count of bases not matched to a gene: 7. CDR3: CASSIRDRVDEKLFF. The CDR3 DNA reads as TGTGCCAGCAGTATCCGGGACAGGGTGGATGAAAAACTGTTTTTT.

This clone was detected once. The rearrangement uses TRBV9 and TRBJ1-1, with 9 bases identical to TRBD1. This CDR3 is 15 amino acids long. Germline CDR1 is SGDLS and CDR2 is YYNGEE. V gave up 2 bases and J gave up 5 bases; unmatched junction bases: 7. CDR3 amino acids: CASSVTGTGTTEAFF. The CDR3 DNA follows: TGTGCCAGCAGCGTTACCGGGACAGGGACGACTGAAGCTTTCTTT.